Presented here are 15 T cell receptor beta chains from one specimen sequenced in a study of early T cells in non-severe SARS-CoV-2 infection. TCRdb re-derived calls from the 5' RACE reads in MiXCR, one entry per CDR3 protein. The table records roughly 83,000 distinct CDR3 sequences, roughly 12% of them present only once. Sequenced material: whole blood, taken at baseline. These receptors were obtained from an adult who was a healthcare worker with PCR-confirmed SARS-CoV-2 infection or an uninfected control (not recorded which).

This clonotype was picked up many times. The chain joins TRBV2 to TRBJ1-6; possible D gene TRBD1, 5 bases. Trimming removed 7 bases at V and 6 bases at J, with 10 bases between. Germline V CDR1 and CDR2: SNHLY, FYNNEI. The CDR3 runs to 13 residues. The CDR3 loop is CASTDRFNSPLHF. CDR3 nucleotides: TGTGCCAGCACTGACAGATTTAATTCACCCCTCCACTTT.

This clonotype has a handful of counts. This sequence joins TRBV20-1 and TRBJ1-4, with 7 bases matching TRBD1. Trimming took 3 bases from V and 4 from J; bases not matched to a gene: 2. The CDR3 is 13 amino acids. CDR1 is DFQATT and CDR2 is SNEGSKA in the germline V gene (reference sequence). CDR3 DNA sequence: TGCAGTGCTAGGGGACAGAGTAATGAAAAACTGTTTTTT. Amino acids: CSARGQSNEKLFF.

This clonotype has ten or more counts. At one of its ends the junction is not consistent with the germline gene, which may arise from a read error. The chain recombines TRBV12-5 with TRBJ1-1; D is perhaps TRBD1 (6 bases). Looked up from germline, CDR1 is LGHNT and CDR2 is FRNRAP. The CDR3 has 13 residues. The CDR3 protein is CASAPDRNTEVFF. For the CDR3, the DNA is TGTGCTAGTGCCCCCGACAGGAACACTGAAGTTTTCTTT. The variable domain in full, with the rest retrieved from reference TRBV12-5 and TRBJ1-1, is DARVTQTPRHKVTEMGQEVTMRCQPILGHNTVFWYRQTMMQGLELLAYFRNRAPLDDSGMPKDRFSAEMPDATLATLKIQPSEPRDSAVYFCASAPDRNTEVFFGQGTRLTVV.

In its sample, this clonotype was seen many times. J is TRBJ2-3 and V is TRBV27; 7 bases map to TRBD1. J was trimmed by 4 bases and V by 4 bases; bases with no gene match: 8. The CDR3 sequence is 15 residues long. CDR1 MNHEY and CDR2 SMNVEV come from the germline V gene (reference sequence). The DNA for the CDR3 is TGTGCCAGCAGTTATCACAGGGGTGGCGCAGATACGCAGTATTTT. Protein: CASSYHRGGADTQYF.

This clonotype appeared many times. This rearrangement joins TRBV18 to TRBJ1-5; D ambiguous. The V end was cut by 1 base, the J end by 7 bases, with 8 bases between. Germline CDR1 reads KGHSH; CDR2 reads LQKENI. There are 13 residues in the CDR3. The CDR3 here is CASSPRIGQPQHF. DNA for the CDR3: TGTGCCAGCTCACCACGCATCGGGCAGCCCCAGCATTTT.

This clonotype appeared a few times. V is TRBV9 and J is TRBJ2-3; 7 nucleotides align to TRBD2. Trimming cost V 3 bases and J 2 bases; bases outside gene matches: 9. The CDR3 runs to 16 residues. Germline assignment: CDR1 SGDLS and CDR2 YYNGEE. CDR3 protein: CASSGVLADFTDTQYF. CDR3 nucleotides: TGTGCCAGCAGCGGGGTTCTAGCGGATTTCACAGATACGCAGTATTTT.

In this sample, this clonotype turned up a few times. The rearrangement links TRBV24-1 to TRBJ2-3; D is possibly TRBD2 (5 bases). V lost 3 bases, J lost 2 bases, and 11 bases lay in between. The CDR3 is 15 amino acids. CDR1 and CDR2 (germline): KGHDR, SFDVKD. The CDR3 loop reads CATSDPGEPTDTQYF. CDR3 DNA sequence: TGTGCCACCAGTGATCCTGGGGAGCCCACAGATACGCAGTATTTT.

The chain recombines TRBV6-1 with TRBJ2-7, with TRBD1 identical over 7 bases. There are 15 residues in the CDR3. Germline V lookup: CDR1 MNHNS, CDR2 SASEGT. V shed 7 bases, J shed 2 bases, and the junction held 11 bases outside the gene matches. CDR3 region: CASISDRVRPYEQYF. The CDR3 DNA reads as TGTGCCAGCATATCCGACAGGGTCCGTCCCTACGAGCAGTACTTC.

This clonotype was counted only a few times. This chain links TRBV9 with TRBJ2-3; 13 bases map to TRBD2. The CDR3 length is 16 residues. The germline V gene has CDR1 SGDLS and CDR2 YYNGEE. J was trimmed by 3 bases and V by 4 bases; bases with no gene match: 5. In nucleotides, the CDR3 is TGTGCCAGCAGCAGGGGACTAGCGGGGTATACAGATACGCAGTATTTT. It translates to CASSRGLAGYTDTQYF.

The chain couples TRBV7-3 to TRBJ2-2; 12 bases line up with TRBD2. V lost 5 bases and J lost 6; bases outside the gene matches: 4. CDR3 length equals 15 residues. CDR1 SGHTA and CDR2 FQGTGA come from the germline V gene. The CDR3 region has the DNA TGTGCCAGCAGCCAGAGGACTAGCGGGGCCGGGGAGCTGTTTTTT. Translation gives CASSQRTSGAGELFF.

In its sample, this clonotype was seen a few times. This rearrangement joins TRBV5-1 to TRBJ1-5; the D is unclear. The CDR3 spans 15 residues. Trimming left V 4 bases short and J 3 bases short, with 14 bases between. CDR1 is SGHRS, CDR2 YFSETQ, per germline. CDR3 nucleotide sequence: TGCGCCAGCAGCGTGGTAACCGGGCCCAATCAGCCCCAGCATTTT. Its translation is CASSVVTGPNQPQHF.

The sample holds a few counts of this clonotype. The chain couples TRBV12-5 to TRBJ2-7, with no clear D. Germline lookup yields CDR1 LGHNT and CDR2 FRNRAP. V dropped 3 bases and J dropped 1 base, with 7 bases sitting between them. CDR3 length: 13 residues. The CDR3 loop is CASGLARSYEQYF. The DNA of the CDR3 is TGTGCTAGTGGTTTAGCTAGGTCCTACGAGCAGTACTTC.

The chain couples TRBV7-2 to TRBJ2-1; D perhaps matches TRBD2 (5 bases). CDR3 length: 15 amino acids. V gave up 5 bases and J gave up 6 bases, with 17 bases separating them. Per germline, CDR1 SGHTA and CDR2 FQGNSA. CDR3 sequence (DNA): TGTGCCAGCAGCCTAAGATCGGGGAGTAGCAATGAGCAGTTCTTC. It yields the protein CASSLRSGSSNEQFF.

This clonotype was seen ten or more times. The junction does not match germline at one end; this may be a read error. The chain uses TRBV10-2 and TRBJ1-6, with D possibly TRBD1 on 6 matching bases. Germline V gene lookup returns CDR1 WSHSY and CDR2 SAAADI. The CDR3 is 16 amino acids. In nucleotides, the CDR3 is TGCGCCAGCAGTGGAGGGACACGCGCCTATAATTCACCCCTCCATTTT. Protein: CASSGGTRAYNSPLHF.

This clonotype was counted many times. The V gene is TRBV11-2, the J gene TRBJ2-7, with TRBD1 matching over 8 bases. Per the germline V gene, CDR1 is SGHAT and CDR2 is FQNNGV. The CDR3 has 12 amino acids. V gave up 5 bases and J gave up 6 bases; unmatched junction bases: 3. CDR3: CASSRDRGEQYF. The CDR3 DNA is TGTGCCAGCAGCCGAGACAGGGGCGAGCAGTACTTC.